Listed here are 4 T cell receptor beta chains from one sample, sequenced in a study of blood T cell repertoires in COVID-19 (dated by TCRdb to the early 2020s). Libraries were constructed by the immunoSEQ multiplex PCR assay. This immuneACCESS table, as held by TCRdb, lists in-frame sequences with V and J called but not all clones. Of the missing ones, under half trace to an unresolved V gene in checked studies; the others have no known cause. The sample table holds some 380,000 clones, of which approximately 91% were seen once. The ten largest clones add up to roughly 1.9% of the sample. The sequenced material came from PBMCs or T cells enriched from blood (not recorded which). These receptors all come from a woman between 40 and 55 years old with acute COVID-19.

The chain carries TRBV6-1 and TRBJ1-2; D is unresolved. With 3 bases removed from V and 3 bases from J, the gap between germline ends came to 14 bases. The CDR3 has 15 amino acids. Germline loops: CDR1 MNHNS, CDR2 SASEGT. CDR3 sequence: CASSDPGVVYYGYTF. The CDR3 region has the DNA TGTGCCAGCAGTGACCCCGGGGTGGTTTACTATGGCTACACCTTC.

This chain uses TRBV19 with TRBJ2-1; TRBD1 matches 8 bases. This CDR3 is 15 amino acids long. Germline trimming cut 9 bases from V and 10 bases from J; bases unmatched to any gene: 17. Germline V gene sequence: CDR1 LNHDA, CDR2 SQIVND (reference sequence). Written as DNA, the CDR3 is TGTGCCAGCTCGGCCGGGACAGGCGTTTTTGAGGAGCAGTTCTTC. As protein: CASSAGTGVFEEQFF.

This sequence joins TRBV5-5 and TRBJ1-2; D is possibly TRBD1 (5 bases). From germline, CDR1 is SGHKS and CDR2 YYEKEE (reference sequence). V was shortened by 2 bases and J by 3 bases, with 8 bases between the two germline ends. The CDR3 loop spans 13 amino acids. The CDR3 nucleotides are TGTGCCAGCAGCTTTTCGGGGGACTATGGCTACACCTTC. It yields the protein CASSFSGDYGYTF.

The chain recombines TRBV5-4 with TRBJ2-3, with D possibly matching TRBD1 (5 bases). The germline CDR1 and CDR2 sequences are SGHNT and YYREEE (reference sequence). CDR3 length: 15 amino acids. V was clipped by 3 bases and J by 0 bases, with 11 bases between them. The CDR3 nucleotides are TGTGCCAGCAGCTCTCAGGGCTTAAGCACAGATACGCAGTATTTT. Translation gives CASSSQGLSTDTQYF.